The 11 T cell receptor beta chains presented below share a single source sample, sequenced in a study of metastatic and nonmetastatic thyroid tumors. Each patient went into thyroid surgery without having received any treatment. TCRdb re-analyzed the PCR reads through MiXCR. The sample has approximately 21,000 clones; about a quarter are singletons. Sequencing input: tumor tissue. These receptors all stem from a female donor with papillary thyroid cancer or a benign thyroid nodule (not recorded which). Some clones in this sample may be carry-over from other donors' samples.

This clone was seen ten or more times. V usage is TRBV3-1 and J usage is TRBJ2-1, with 7 bases lining up with TRBD2. The CDR3 has 16 residues. After removal of 2 bases from V and 2 bases from J, the junction contained 6 bases not matched to a gene. CDR1 LGHDT and CDR2 YNNKEL come from the germline V gene (reference sequence). The CDR3 spells CASSQFPSGAYNEQFF. The CDR3 bases are TGTGCCAGCAGCCAATTCCCCAGCGGGGCCTACAATGAGCAGTTCTTC.

This clone was observed a few times. The rearrangement joins TRBV12-3 or TRBV12-4 to TRBJ2-3; D ambiguous. V lost 2 bases to trimming and J lost 0 bases, with 6 bases between them. The CDR3 spans 14 residues. Here the CDR3 reads CASSLLGSTDTQYF. The CDR3 nucleotides read TGTGCCAGCAGTTTATTAGGGAGCACAGATACGCAGTATTTT.

This rearrangement joins TRBV20-1 to TRBJ2-2; tentative D call: TRBD1 (5 bases). Trimming removed 2 bases from V and 5 bases from J, with 18 bases in between. The germline CDR1 and CDR2 sequences are DFQATT and SNEGSKA (reference sequence). This CDR3 comprises 16 residues. The CDR3 region has the DNA TGCAGTGCTAGACAAGATTACATGGGGCTGACCGGGGAGCTGTTTTTT. Its protein product is CSARQDYMGLTGELFF.

In the case of this clone: The junction and the germline gene differ at one end; a read error may be behind it. V usage is TRBV7-2 and J usage is TRBJ2-2, with 7 bases aligning to TRBD1. The CDR3 totals 15 residues. Germline-derived CDR1 and CDR2 are SGHTA and FQGNSA. CDR3 in amino acids: CASSRDSTNTAELFF. DNA for the CDR3: TGTGCCAGCAGCAGGGACAGTACGAACACCGCGGAGCTGTTTTTT.

V gene TRBV3-1 combines with J gene TRBJ2-2; maybe TRBD1 (6 bases). Germline V gene sequence: CDR1 LGHDT, CDR2 YNNKEL (reference sequence). Deletions cut 6 bases from V and 3 bases from J, with 11 bases between. There are 14 residues in the CDR3. The CDR3 sequence is CASRVGHDTGELFF. CDR3 DNA sequence: TGTGCCAGCAGAGTGGGACATGACACCGGGGAGCTGTTTTTT.

This clone was seen at least ten times. The V and J genes are TRBV7-9 and TRBJ2-3; D uncertain. Trimming shortened V by 5 bases and J by 3 bases, and 3 bases separated the two germline ends. The CDR3 spans 11 residues. Germline V gene lookup returns CDR1 SEHNR and CDR2 FQNEAQ (reference sequence). The CDR3 reads CASSTTDTQYF. CDR3 nucleotide sequence: TGTGCCAGCAGCACAACAGATACGCAGTATTTT.

By share of the sample, this clone is medium-sized. This chain uses TRBV7-3 with TRBJ1-1, with 7 positions matching TRBD1. Germline V gene data show CDR1 as SGHTA and CDR2 as FQGTGA. The CDR3 is 15 amino acids. Germline trimming cut 2 bases from V and 2 bases from J; bases unmatched to any gene: 5. The CDR3 spells CASSLSGGSNTEAFF. As DNA, the CDR3 is TGTGCCAGCAGCTTATCAGGGGGATCAAACACTGAAGCTTTCTTT.

This clone appeared a few times. The chain couples TRBV12-3 or TRBV12-4 to TRBJ2-2, with 12 bases aligning to TRBD2. The J segment lost 3 bases and the V segment lost 4 bases, leaving 3 bases of the junction unmatched. The CDR3 is 16 amino acids. The CDR3 DNA sequence: TGTGCCAGCAGTTCTAGCGGGGGGGCCGACACCGGGGAGCTGTTTTTT. Translating it yields CASSSSGGADTGELFF.

About this clone itself: Sequence at one end of the junction differs from germline and may be a read error. This rearrangement joins TRBV11-2 to TRBJ1-1, with 7 bases aligning to TRBD1. The CDR3 totals 14 residues. The germline gives CDR1 SGHAT, CDR2 FQNNGV. CDR3 loop: CANSFMQGDTEAFF. Here the CDR3 DNA reads TGTGCCAACAGCTTCATGCAGGGGGACACTGAAGCTTTCTTT.

Note on this clone: A junction boundary mismatches the germline segment, possibly from a read error. The chain uses TRBV19 and TRBJ1-1, with D perhaps matching TRBD1 (6 bases). Germline V gene sequence: CDR1 LNHDA, CDR2 SQIVND (reference sequence). The CDR3 is 16 residues long. The CDR3 coding sequence is TGTGCCAGTAGTATCAGGACAGTTCGAATGAACACTGAAGATTTCTTT. It translates to CASSIRTVRMNTEDFF.

This clone was detected only a few times. The chain has TRBV6-1 and TRBJ1-5, with D unresolved. Looked up from germline, CDR1 is MNHNS and CDR2 is SASEGT. The ends were cut back, 7 bases at V and 5 bases at J, with 9 bases in the middle. This CDR3 contains 12 residues. The CDR3 DNA reads as TGTGCCAGCAAGACGGGTGATCAGCCCCAGCATTTT. This codes for CASKTGDQPQHF.